The clone carrying this T cell receptor beta chain came up many times. The antigen is unknown. This sample is part of a study of human T cells and chemical hapten exposure. TCRdb reprocessed the RACE reads with MiXCR, giving one entry per CDR3 protein. The table lists roughly 50,000 distinct CDR3 sequences, 8% to 10% of them singletons. Overall study findings and caveats: The study found that DPC sensitization did not change TCRs above 1 in 1000 frequency.

This CDR3 is 15 amino acids long. The germline V gene has CDR1 MDHEN and CDR2 SYDVKM. Trimming took off 2 bases at V and 1 base at J, with 6 bases between the two ends. Specified time point: patch test 3, about 24 weeks after DPC sensitization. Regarding treatment: therapeutic diphenylcyclopropenone sensitization with weekly scalp DPC. The sequence was collected from a middle-aged woman with alopecia areata. Some clones in this sample may be carry-over from other donors' samples. This sequence joins TRBV28 and TRBJ2-6; D not resolved. This material consisted of whole blood, taken in connection with sensitization to the hapten diphenylcyclopropenone (DPC). The CDR3 sequence: CASSLVGSGANVLTF. Written as DNA, the CDR3 is TGTGCCAGCAGTTTAGTAGGGTCTGGGGCCAACGTCCTGACTTTC.